This T cell receptor beta chain was retrieved from a study of blood T cells in healthy people across ages. Study outcomes and limitations: Age brought a roughly linear fall in TCR beta diversity measured per million T cells. A strong correlation between TCR beta diversity and naive T cell percentage was seen.

A second PCR of roughly 7 to 11 cycles used a sample-barcoded 5' primer and a J-beta primer mix. TCRdb re-called the 5' RACE reads with MiXCR, one entry per CDR3 protein. This table holds 780,000 or so distinct CDR3 sequences, roughly 25% found once. J lost 6 bases, V lost 6 bases, and 4 bases had no gene match. This CDR3 has 13 amino acids. Looked up from germline, CDR1 is SQVTM and CDR2 is ANQGSEA. There were at least 6 micrograms of total RNA extracted from every sample. Details on this clonotype: The antigen is undetermined.

These sequences were also reported in another study, on T cells of mothers and their children.

The sequenced sample consisted of blood. V and J are TRBV29-1 and TRBJ2-6; 8 bases align to TRBD1. This TCR was sampled from a boy between 10 and 17 years old in good health. CDR3 coding DNA: TGCAGCGTCACGGACAGGGAGGCCAACGTCCTGACTTTC. This encodes CSVTDREANVLTF.